This T cell receptor (beta chain) was obtained from a study of monozygotic twins with inflammatory bowel disease. In eight separate reactions per sample, cDNA was generated. TCRdb re-called the 5' RACE reads; every CDR3 protein appears as one record, without DNA. The table for this sample gives 93,000 or so distinct CDR3 sequences. Overall study results and limits: Among patients, repertoires may have gained variability from differing immunosuppressive treatments.

This CDR3 spans 16 amino acids. Germline CDR1 MDHEN, CDR2 SYDVKM. Of note for this clonotype: The antigen is undetermined.

The receptor comes from a human donor with ulcerative colitis or Crohn's disease, or a healthy co-twin of an affected twin (not recorded which). Input material: blood. This sequence joins TRBV28 and TRBJ2-3; TCRdb outputs TRBD2, but without DNA this stays unchecked. The CDR3 spells CASRPNRGLSTDTQYF.